Listed here are 25 T cell receptor beta chains from one sample, sequenced in a study of T-cell reconstitution after alpha-beta-depleted transplantation in children. Unique molecular identifiers were incorporated when the TCRbeta library was constructed. Using its own MiXCR run on the PCR reads, TCRdb lists one record per CDR3 protein. The data hold approximately 240,000 distinct CDR3 sequences, with about a tenth observed a single time. Sequenced here: PBMCs, sampled before TCRalphabeta/CD19-depleted stem cell transplant. All receptors come from a child under two years old with acute myeloid leukemia, due to receive a stem cell transplant.

In this sample, this clonotype turned up many times. The genes are TRBV7-2 and TRBJ2-5, with TRBD1 identical over 8 bases. V shed 1 base, J shed 2 bases, and the junction held 3 bases outside the gene matches. Looked up from germline, CDR1 is SGHTA and CDR2 is FQGNSA. The CDR3 runs to 15 residues. CDR3 sequence (DNA): TGTGCCAGCAGCTTAGGGACAGGGTGGCAAGAGACCCAGTACTTC. It codes for CASSLGTGWQETQYF.

This clonotype has ten or more counts. This sequence joins TRBV7-2 and TRBJ2-7; 9 nucleotides match TRBD1. V was clipped by 3 bases and J by 7 bases; unmatched bases: 7. The CDR3 extends over 14 amino acids. Per the germline V gene, CDR1 is SGHTA and CDR2 is FQGNSA. CDR3 bases: TGTGCCAGCAGCTTCGGGGACAGGGCTCAAGAGCAGTACTTC. Its translation is CASSFGDRAQEQYF.

This chain uses TRBV28 with TRBJ2-5; possibly TRBD2 for D (5 bases). V lost 10 bases and J 5 bases, leaving 11 bases between the germline ends. Per the germline V gene, CDR1 is MDHEN and CDR2 is SYDVKM. The CDR3 runs 11 residues. The CDR3 DNA reads TGTGCCATGTTACAGCGGGAGACCCAGTACTTC. This gives the protein CAMLQRETQYF.

This clonotype was recorded a few times. The chain uses TRBV30 and TRBJ2-5, with D uncertain. Per germline, CDR1 GTSNPN and CDR2 SVGIG (reference sequence). V shed 0 bases and J shed 4 bases, with 6 bases lying between them. The CDR3 runs 12 residues. As DNA, the CDR3 is TGTGCCTGGAGTGTGCCCCCAGAGACCCAGTACTTC. It encodes CAWSVPPETQYF.

The chain has TRBV2 and TRBJ1-1; D remains ambiguous. CDR3 length equals 15 residues. The germline CDR1 and CDR2 sequences are SNHLY and FYNNEI. The germline V and J ends were trimmed by 1 base and 2 bases, with 11 bases remaining between them. This CDR3 reads CASSEGQAANTEAFF. CDR3 DNA sequence: TGTGCCAGCAGTGAAGGGCAGGCCGCAAACACTGAAGCTTTCTTT.

This clonotype occurred many times. V and J are TRBV25-1 and TRBJ2-2; D is possibly TRBD2 (5 bases). V was cut by 4 bases and J by 8 bases, with 8 bases left in between. The CDR3 has 12 residues. Germline-derived CDR1 and CDR2 are MGHDK and SYGVNS. CDR3 loop: CASSGGGGELFF. Here the CDR3 DNA reads TGTGCCAGCAGTGGAGGCGGGGGGGAGCTGTTTTTT.

This clonotype was seen repeatedly, ten times or more. The chain couples TRBV20-1 to TRBJ1-1; 8 bases are a match to TRBD1. The CDR3 extends over 18 amino acids. After removal of 1 base from V and 1 base from J, the junction contained 14 bases not matched to a gene. Germline V gene data show CDR1 as DFQATT and CDR2 as SNEGSKA (reference sequence). CDR3: CSARGGQVVIFSNTEAFF. The CDR3 DNA reads as TGCAGTGCTAGAGGGGGACAGGTGGTCATCTTTTCGAACACTGAAGCTTTCTTT.

This clonotype occurred many times. The genes are TRBV25-1 and TRBJ1-1; D possibly corresponds to TRBD1 (6 bases). Germline-derived CDR1 and CDR2 are MGHDK and SYGVNS. The CDR3 consists of 13 residues. With 3 bases removed from V and 7 bases from J, the gap between germline ends came to 12 bases. The CDR3 DNA follows: TGTGCCAGCAGTGAGTGGTCAGGGGATGAAGCTTTCTTT. Its translation: CASSEWSGDEAFF. The complete variable domain, with remaining parts taken from reference TRBV25-1 and TRBJ1-1, reads EADIYQTPRYLVIGTGKKITLECSQTMGHDKMYWYQQDPGMELHLIHYSYGVNSTEKGDLSSESTVSRIRTEHFPLTLESARPSHTSQYLCASSEWSGDEAFFGQGTRLTVV.

This clonotype was recorded many times. The chain has TRBV24-1 and TRBJ1-2; D unresolved. Germline V CDR1 and CDR2: KGHDR, SFDVKD. This CDR3 spans 13 amino acids. Trimming left V 4 bases short and J 4 bases short, with 9 bases between. CDR3 bases: TGTGCCACCAGTGAGGACGGATTCTATGGCTACACCTTC. It translates to CATSEDGFYGYTF.

The chain has TRBV20-1 and TRBJ1-3; TRBD1 agrees at 8 bases. The CDR3 is 16 amino acids. Unmatched junction bases numbered 6, after V lost 0 bases and J lost 2 bases. Germline-derived CDR1 and CDR2 are DFQATT and SNEGSKA (reference sequence). CDR3 bases: TGCAGTGCTAGAGACCTGACAGGGGATACTGGAAACACCATATATTTT. Translated, it gives CSARDLTGDTGNTIYF.

This clonotype was seen many times. The chain employs TRBV28 and TRBJ2-7, with D uncertain. This CDR3 has 13 amino acids. CDR1 is MDHEN, CDR2 SYDVKM, per germline. Trimming pared 10 bases from V and 1 base from J, leaving 14 bases between. CDR3 residues: CATRGGSSYEQYF. DNA of the CDR3: TGTGCCACCCGTGGCGGTTCGTCCTACGAGCAGTACTTC.

This clonotype was counted ten times or more. This sequence joins TRBV7-3 and TRBJ2-2, with 13 bases matching TRBD2. Unmatched junction bases numbered 4, after V lost 1 base and J lost 5 bases. This CDR3 contains 17 residues. Germline values: CDR1 SGHTA, CDR2 FQGTGA. This chain's CDR3 is CASSLRGLAGFTGELFF. DNA of the CDR3: TGTGCCAGCAGCTTAAGGGGACTAGCGGGATTTACCGGGGAGCTGTTTTTT.

The table lists this clonotype with many counts. The chain carries TRBV23-1 and TRBJ2-3, with D possibly TRBD2 on 5 matching bases. TRBV23-1 is marked as an open reading frame, function uncertain. Trimming took 7 bases from V and 2 from J, leaving 19 bases between them. This CDR3 is built from 16 residues. Here the CDR3 reads CASTPLTSPNTDTQYF. The CDR3 coding sequence is TGCGCCAGCACCCCCCTTACTAGTCCCAACACAGATACGCAGTATTTT.

This clonotype was observed many times. The rearrangement uses TRBV7-2 and TRBJ2-1; TRBD2 agrees at 7 bases. Germline CDR1 SGHTA, CDR2 FQGNSA. The CDR3 has 15 residues. Trimming cost V 3 bases and J 4 bases; bases outside gene matches: 6. The chain's CDR3 is CASSLDWTRYNEQFF. CDR3 DNA sequence: TGTGCCAGCAGCTTGGACTGGACTAGGTACAATGAGCAGTTCTTC.

On this clonotype itself: This may be a read error, as it is one base from a much larger clone. The rearrangement uses TRBV29-1 and TRBJ1-2, with D unclear. The V gene lost 3 bases and the J gene lost 4 bases, with 18 bases spanning the gap. The CDR3 contains 15 residues. The V gene's germline CDR1 is SQVTM and CDR2 ANQGSEA. CDR3 loop: CSVDFGVGKPYGYTF. CDR3 in DNA: TGCAGCGTTGATTTCGGGGTTGGGAAGCCCTATGGCTACACCTTC.

This clonotype was counted ten times or more. The V and J genes are TRBV5-1 and TRBJ1-1; maybe TRBD1 (6 bases). The CDR3 has 15 amino acids. V was cut by 4 bases and J by 1 base, with 14 bases left in between. The germline CDR1 and CDR2 sequences are SGHRS and YFSETQ. In DNA, the CDR3 is TGCGCCAGCAGCAGACGGACAGAAAAGAACACTGAAGCTTTCTTT. Protein product: CASSRRTEKNTEAFF.

This clonotype has ten or more counts. The rearrangement uses TRBV20-1 and TRBJ2-2, with 8 bases lining up with TRBD2. The CDR3 runs 16 residues. V trimming: 0 bases; J trimming: 2 bases; junction bases outside the gene matches: 5. Germline assignment: CDR1 DFQATT and CDR2 SNEGSKA (reference sequence). The CDR3 DNA is TGCAGTGCTAGAGATGTTAGCGGGATAAACACCGGGGAGCTGTTTTTT. This translates into CSARDVSGINTGELFF.

This clonotype appeared many times. The chain carries TRBV4-3 and TRBJ2-1; 9 nucleotides align to TRBD2. The V gene's germline CDR1 is LGHNA and CDR2 YSLEER. V lost 1 base, J lost 9 bases, and 10 bases stayed unmatched. The CDR3 runs 16 residues. CDR3 sequence: CASSQAPGTSYGEQFF. In DNA, the CDR3 is TGCGCCAGCAGCCAAGCACCCGGGACTAGCTATGGTGAGCAGTTCTTC.

In its sample, this clonotype was seen a few times. The CDR3 reads CASSDSIGPDVQSNQPQHF. CDR3 nucleotide sequence: TGTGCCAGCAGTGACTCGATCGGTCCGGACGTGCAAAGCAATCAGCCCCAGCATTTT. The chain has TRBV6-4 and TRBJ1-5; D is ambiguous. The ends were cut back, 0 bases at V and 1 base at J, with 19 bases in the middle. This CDR3 comprises 19 residues. CDR1 and CDR2 (germline): MRHNA, SNTAGT.

With respect to this clonotype: At one boundary the junction diverges from the germline segment, which might be a read error. This chain connects TRBV28 to TRBJ1-4; D gene uncertain. CDR1 is MDHEN and CDR2 is SYDVKM in the germline V gene. The CDR3 is 15 amino acids. The CDR3 DNA reads as TGTGCCAGCAGGAAATTATGGGAGATAAGAGAAAGACTGTTTTTT. Translated, it gives CASRKLWEIRERLFF.

This clonotype was recorded many times. The chain links TRBV25-1 to TRBJ2-7, with 9 bases matching TRBD2. V was clipped by 3 bases and J by 3 bases; unmatched bases: 9. The germline CDR1 and CDR2 sequences are MGHDK and SYGVNS. The CDR3 loop spans 16 amino acids. CDR3: CASSDSASGAIYEQYF. CDR3 coding DNA: TGTGCCAGCAGTGACTCAGCTAGCGGGGCCATCTACGAGCAGTACTTC.

Remarks on this clonotype: A much larger clone is a single base away; this may be a read error. This rearrangement joins TRBV28 to TRBJ1-5; D not resolved. Per the germline V gene, CDR1 is MDHEN and CDR2 is SYDVKM. V lost 6 bases and J 0 bases, leaving 18 bases between the germline ends. The CDR3 length is 17 residues. CDR3 amino acids: CASSPSFGFRSNQPQHF. The CDR3 region has the DNA TGTGCCAGCAGCCCCTCTTTTGGGTTTCGTAGCAATCAGCCCCAGCATTTT.

This clonotype was counted at least ten times. This chain connects TRBV27 to TRBJ2-1; 10 bases align to TRBD1. V lost 8 bases and J lost 9; bases outside the gene matches: 10. CDR3 length equals 14 residues. Germline loops: CDR1 MNHEY, CDR2 SMNVEV (reference sequence). The chain's CDR3 is CASQSGQGIGEQFF. The CDR3, as DNA: TGTGCCAGCCAGTCGGGACAGGGGATCGGTGAGCAGTTCTTC.

This clonotype has ten or more counts. This chain connects TRBV6-5 to TRBJ2-2; perhaps TRBD1 as D (6 bases). The CDR3 has 14 residues. Germline V gene lookup returns CDR1 MNHEY and CDR2 SVGAGI. V shed 3 bases and J shed 5 bases, with 10 bases lying between them. The CDR3 loop is CASSYQGQTGELFF. The CDR3 nucleotides read TGTGCCAGCAGTTATCAGGGACAAACCGGGGAGCTGTTTTTT.

The sample holds many counts of this clonotype. The V and J genes are TRBV12-3 or TRBV12-4 and TRBJ2-1; D is perhaps TRBD1 or TRBD2 (6 bases each). Trimming removed 3 bases at V and 14 bases at J, with 23 bases between. The CDR3 is 15 amino acids. CDR3 DNA: TGTGCCAGCAGTTTGGGGGGCTCTACTTATTTTACGAAGTTCTTC. Its translation: CASSLGGSTYFTKFF.